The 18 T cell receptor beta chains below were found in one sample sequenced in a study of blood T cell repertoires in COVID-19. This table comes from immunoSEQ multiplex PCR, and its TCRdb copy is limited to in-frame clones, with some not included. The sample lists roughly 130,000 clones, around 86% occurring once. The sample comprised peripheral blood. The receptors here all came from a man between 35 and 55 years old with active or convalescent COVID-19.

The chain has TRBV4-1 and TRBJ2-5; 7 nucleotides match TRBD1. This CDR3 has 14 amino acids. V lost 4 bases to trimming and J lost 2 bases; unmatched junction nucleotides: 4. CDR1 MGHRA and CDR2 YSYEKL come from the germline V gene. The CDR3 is CASSPGTDQETQYF. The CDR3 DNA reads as TGCGCCAGCAGCCCGGGGACAGATCAAGAGACCCAGTACTTC.

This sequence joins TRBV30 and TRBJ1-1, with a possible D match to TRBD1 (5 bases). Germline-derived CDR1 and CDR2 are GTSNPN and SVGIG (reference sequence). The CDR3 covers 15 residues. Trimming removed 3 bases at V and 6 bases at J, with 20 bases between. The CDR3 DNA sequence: TGTGCCTGGAGCGTCCCCGGAAGGCGGGGCCCTGAAGCTTTCTTT. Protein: CAWSVPGRRGPEAFF.

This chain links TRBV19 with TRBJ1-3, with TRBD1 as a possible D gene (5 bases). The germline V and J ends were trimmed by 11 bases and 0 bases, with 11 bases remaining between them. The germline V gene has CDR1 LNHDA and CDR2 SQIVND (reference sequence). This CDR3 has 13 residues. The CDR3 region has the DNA TGTGCCGGCGGGGACCGCTCTGGAAACACCATATATTTT. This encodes CAGGDRSGNTIYF.

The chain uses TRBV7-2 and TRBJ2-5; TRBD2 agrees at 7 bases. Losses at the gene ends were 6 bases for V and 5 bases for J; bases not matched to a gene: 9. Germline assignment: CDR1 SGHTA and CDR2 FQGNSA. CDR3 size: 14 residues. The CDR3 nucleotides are TGTGCCAGCAGGAAAAGCGGGGCCAGGGAGACCCAGTACTTC. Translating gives CASRKSGARETQYF. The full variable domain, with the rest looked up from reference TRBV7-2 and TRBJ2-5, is GAGVSQSPSNKVTEKGKDVELRCDPISGHTALYWYRQSLGQGLEFLIYFQGNSAPDKSGLPSDRFSAERTGGSVSTLTIQRTQQEDSAVYLCASRKSGARETQYFGPGTRLLVL.

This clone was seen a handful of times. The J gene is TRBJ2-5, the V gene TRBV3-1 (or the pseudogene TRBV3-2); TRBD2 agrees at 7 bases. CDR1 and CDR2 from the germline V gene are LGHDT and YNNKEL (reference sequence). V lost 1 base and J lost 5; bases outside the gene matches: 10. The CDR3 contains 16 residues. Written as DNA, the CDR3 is TGTGCCAGCAGCCAAGGGGCGGGGGAGAAAAAGGAGACCCAGTACTTC. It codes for CASSQGAGEKKETQYF.

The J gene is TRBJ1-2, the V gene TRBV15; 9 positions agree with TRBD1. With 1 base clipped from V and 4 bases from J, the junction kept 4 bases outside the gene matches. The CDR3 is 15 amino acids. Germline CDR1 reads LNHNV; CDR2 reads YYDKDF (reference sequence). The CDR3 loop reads CATSRVGTGTYGYTF. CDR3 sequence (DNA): TGTGCCACCAGCAGAGTTGGGACAGGGACCTATGGCTACACCTTC.

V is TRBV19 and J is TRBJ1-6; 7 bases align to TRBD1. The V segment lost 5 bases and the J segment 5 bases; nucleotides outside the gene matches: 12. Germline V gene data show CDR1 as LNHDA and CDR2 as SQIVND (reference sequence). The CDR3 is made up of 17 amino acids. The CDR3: CASSPREGGANNSPLHF. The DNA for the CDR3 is TGTGCCAGTAGTCCCCGGGAAGGGGGCGCGAATAATTCACCCCTCCACTTT.

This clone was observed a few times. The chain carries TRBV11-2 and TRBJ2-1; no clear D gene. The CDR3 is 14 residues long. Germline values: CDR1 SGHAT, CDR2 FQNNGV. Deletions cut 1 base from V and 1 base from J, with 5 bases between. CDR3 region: CASSLARSYNEQFF. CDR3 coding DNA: TGTGCCAGCAGCTTAGCCCGTTCCTACAATGAGCAGTTCTTC.

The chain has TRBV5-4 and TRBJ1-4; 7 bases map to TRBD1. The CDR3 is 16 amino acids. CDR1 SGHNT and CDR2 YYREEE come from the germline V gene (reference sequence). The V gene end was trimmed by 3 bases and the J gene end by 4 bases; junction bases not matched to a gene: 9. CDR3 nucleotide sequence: TGTGCCAGCAGCTCTTCCCGGGACAGACATAATGAAAAACTGTTTTTT. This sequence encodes CASSSSRDRHNEKLFF.

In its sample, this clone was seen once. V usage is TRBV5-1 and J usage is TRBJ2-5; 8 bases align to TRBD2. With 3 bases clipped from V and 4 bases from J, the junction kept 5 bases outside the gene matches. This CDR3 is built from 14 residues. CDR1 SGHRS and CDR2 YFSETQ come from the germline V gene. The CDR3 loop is CASSSAGALETQYF. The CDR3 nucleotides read TGCGCCAGCAGCTCAGCGGGGGCCCTAGAGACCCAGTACTTC.

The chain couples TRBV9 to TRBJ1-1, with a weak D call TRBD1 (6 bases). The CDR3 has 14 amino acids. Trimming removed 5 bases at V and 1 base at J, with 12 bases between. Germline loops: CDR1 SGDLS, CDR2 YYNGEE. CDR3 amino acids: CASRPDSPNTEAFF. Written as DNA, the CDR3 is TGTGCCAGCAGGCCGGACAGCCCGAACACTGAAGCTTTCTTT.

CDR3 loop: CASSLGPTVNTEAFF. CDR3 bases: TGTGCCAGCAGTTTAGGACCGACAGTAAACACTGAAGCTTTCTTT. The chain has TRBV27 and TRBJ1-1; the D gene is possibly TRBD1 (5 bases). In germline, CDR1 is MNHEY, CDR2 SMNVEV (reference sequence). The length of the CDR3 is 15 residues. Trimming removed 2 bases from V and 2 bases from J, with 12 bases in between.

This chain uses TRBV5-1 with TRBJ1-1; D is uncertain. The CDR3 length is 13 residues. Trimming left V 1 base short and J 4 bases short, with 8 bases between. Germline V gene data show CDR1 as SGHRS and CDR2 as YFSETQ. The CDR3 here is CASSLQRGTEAFF. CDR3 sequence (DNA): TGCGCCAGCAGCTTGCAGCGAGGCACTGAAGCTTTCTTT.

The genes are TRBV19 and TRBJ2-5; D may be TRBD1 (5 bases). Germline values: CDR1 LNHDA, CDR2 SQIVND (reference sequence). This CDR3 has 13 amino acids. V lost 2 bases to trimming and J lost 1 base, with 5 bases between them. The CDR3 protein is CASSIQGQETQYF. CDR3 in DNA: TGTGCCAGTAGTATACAGGGCCAAGAGACCCAGTACTTC.

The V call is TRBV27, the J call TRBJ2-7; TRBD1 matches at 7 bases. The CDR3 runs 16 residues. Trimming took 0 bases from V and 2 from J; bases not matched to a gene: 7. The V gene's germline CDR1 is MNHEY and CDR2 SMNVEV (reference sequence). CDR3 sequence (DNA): TGTGCCAGCAGTTTATCTTCAGGGGGTTCCCCCTACGAGCAGTACTTC. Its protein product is CASSLSSGGSPYEQYF.

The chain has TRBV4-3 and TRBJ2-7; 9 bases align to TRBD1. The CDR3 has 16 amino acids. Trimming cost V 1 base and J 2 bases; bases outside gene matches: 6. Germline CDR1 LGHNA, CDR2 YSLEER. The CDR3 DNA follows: TGCGCCAGCAGCCAAGCCTCCGGGACAGGGACCTACGAGCAGTACTTC. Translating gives CASSQASGTGTYEQYF.

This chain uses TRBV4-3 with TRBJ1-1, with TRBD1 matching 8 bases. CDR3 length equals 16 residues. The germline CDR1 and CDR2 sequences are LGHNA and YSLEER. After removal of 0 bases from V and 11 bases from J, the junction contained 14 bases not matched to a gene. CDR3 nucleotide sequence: TGCGCCAGCAGCCAAGATCGCGCGGTGGGGACAGGTCGGGCTTTCTTT. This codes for CASSQDRAVGTGRAFF.

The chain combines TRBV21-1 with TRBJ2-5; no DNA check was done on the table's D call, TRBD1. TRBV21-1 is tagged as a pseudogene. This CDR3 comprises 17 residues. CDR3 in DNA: TGTGCCAGCAGCAAAAAGGTCGTTCTGACAGCCGAAGAGACCCAGTACTTC. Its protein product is CASSKKVVLTAEETQYF.